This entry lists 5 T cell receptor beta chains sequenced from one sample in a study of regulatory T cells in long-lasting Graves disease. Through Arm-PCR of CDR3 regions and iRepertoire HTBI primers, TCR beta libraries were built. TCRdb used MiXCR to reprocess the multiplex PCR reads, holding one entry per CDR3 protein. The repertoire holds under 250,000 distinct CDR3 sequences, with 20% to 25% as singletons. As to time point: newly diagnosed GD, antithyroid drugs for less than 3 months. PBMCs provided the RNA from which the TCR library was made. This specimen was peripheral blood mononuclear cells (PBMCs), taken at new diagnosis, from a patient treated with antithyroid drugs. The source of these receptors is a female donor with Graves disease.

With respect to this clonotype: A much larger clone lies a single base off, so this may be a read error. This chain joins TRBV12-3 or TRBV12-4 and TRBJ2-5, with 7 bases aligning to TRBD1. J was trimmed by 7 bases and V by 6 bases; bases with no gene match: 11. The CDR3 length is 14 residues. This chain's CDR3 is CASSVDRADGTQYF. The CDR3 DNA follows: TGTGCCAGCAGCGTTGACAGGGCCGACGGGACCCAGTACTTC.

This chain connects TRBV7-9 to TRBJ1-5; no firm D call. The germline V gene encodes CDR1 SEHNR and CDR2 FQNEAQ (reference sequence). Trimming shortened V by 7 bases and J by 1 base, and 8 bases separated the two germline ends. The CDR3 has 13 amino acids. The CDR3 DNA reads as TGTGCCAGCACCCAAGGGAGCAATCAGCCCCAGCATTTT. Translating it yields CASTQGSNQPQHF. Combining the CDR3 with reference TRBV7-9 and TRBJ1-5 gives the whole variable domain DTGVSQNPRHKITKRGQNVTFRCDPISEHNRLYWYRQTLGQGPEFLTYFQNEAQLEKSRLLSDRFSAERPKGSFSTLEIQRTEQGDSAMYLCASTQGSNQPQHFGDGTRLSIL.

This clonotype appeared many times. In nucleotides, the CDR3 is TGTGCCAGCACCTACGGGGCGAACACTGAAGCTTTCTTT. It translates to CASTYGANTEAFF. V and J are TRBV12-3 or TRBV12-4 and TRBJ1-1; D possibly corresponds to TRBD1 (5 bases). The CDR3 spans 13 residues. The V and J ends lost 7 bases and 1 base respectively, with 10 bases between them.

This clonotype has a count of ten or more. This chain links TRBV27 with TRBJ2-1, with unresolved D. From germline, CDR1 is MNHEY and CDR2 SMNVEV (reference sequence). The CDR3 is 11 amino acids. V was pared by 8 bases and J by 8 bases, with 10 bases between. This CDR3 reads CASGFPDEQFF. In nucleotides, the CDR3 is TGTGCCAGCGGCTTTCCGGATGAGCAGTTCTTC.

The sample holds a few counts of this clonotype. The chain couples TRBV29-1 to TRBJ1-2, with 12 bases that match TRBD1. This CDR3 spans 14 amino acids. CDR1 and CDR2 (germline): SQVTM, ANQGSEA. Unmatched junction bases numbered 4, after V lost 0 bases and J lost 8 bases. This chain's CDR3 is CSVEEGQGARGYTF. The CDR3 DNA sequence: TGCAGCGTTGAAGAGGGACAGGGGGCGAGGGGCTACACCTTC.